The 30 T cell receptor beta chains given below trace back to one sample, sequenced in a study of T-cell reconstitution after alpha-beta-depleted transplantation in children. Unique molecular identifiers featured in how the TCRbeta library was prepared. TCRdb analysed the PCR reads with MiXCR anew, one entry per CDR3 protein. The sample lists over 15,000 distinct CDR3 sequences; roughly 13% were seen once. The sample was PBMCs, mostly from graft donor cells, taken 60 days after TCRalphabeta/CD19-depleted stem cell transplant. These receptors originate from a female patient between 2 and 15 years old who had a stem cell transplant for congenital amegakaryocytic thrombocytopenia, so the T cells may come from the graft donor.

This clonotype was recorded many times. The chain is built from TRBV11-2 and TRBJ2-1; possible D gene TRBD2, 5 bases. The V gene lost 5 bases and the J gene lost 6 bases, with 17 bases spanning the gap. Germline CDR1 SGHAT, CDR2 FQNNGV. The CDR3 runs 15 residues. This chain's CDR3 is CASSRRTRWGNEQFF. CDR3 DNA: TGTGCCAGCAGCCGGAGGACCCGCTGGGGCAATGAGCAGTTCTTC.

This clonotype occurred many times. The rearrangement joins TRBV5-1 to TRBJ2-7, with 7 bases lining up with TRBD2. CDR1 SGHRS and CDR2 YFSETQ come from the germline V gene. This CDR3 spans 12 amino acids. V lost 5 bases to trimming and J lost 2 bases; unmatched junction nucleotides: 1. CDR3: CASRGGTYEQYF. The CDR3, as DNA: TGCGCCAGCAGGGGAGGGACCTACGAGCAGTACTTC.

The genes are TRBV5-3 and TRBJ2-1; 7 positions agree with TRBD2. TRBV5-3 is identified as an open reading frame with a role that is uncertain. Unmatched junction bases numbered 9, after V lost 4 bases and J lost 5 bases. This CDR3 region has 15 residues. The CDR3 DNA sequence: TGTGCCAGAAGCGGGGGGGAGACCCCGCACAATGAGCAGTTCTTC. Amino acid sequence: CARSGGETPHNEQFF.

This clonotype was counted many times. The gene calls are TRBV7-6 and TRBJ2-1, with 14 bases lining up with TRBD2. The CDR3 contains 19 residues. Per the germline V gene, CDR1 is SGHVS and CDR2 is FNYEAQ. V dropped 5 bases and J dropped 0; count of bases not matched to a gene: 9. The CDR3 DNA sequence: TGTGCCAGCAGCCCGCTGACTAGCGGGAGGGCCAGCTCCTACAATGAGCAGTTCTTC. Residues: CASSPLTSGRASSYNEQFF. Looking up the rest from reference TRBV7-6 and TRBJ2-1 gives the full variable domain: GAGVSQSPRYKVTKRGQDVALRCDPISGHVSLYWYRQALGQGPEFLTYFNYEAQQDKSGLPNDRFSAERPEGSISTLTIQRTEQRDSAMYRCASSPLTSGRASSYNEQFFGPGTRLTVL.

This clonotype is classed as large. The chain combines TRBV7-9 with TRBJ1-5; perhaps TRBD1 as D (5 bases). Trimming removed 1 base at V and 4 bases at J, with 8 bases between. CDR1 SEHNR and CDR2 FQNEAQ come from the germline V gene (reference sequence). The CDR3 is 14 residues long. CDR3 sequence (DNA): TGTGCCAGCAGCTTAGAGCGGGGGAATCAGCCCCAGCATTTT. Amino acid sequence: CASSLERGNQPQHF. The complete variable domain, with remaining parts taken from reference TRBV7-9 and TRBJ1-5, reads DTGVSQNPRHKITKRGQNVTFRCDPISEHNRLYWYRQTLGQGPEFLTYFQNEAQLEKSRLLSDRFSAERPKGSFSTLEIQRTEQGDSAMYLCASSLERGNQPQHFGDGTRLSIL.

Ten or more counts support this clonotype. This chain connects TRBV5-1 to TRBJ2-5; D tentatively fits TRBD1 or TRBD2 (6 bases each). In germline, CDR1 is SGHRS, CDR2 YFSETQ. V shed 0 bases and J shed 5 bases, with 17 bases lying between them. The length of the CDR3 is 16 residues. The CDR3 here is CASSLAVSGGGETQYF. CDR3 DNA sequence: TGCGCCAGCAGCTTGGCCGTTAGCGGAGGGGGGGAGACCCAGTACTTC. Full variable domain (outside the CDR3, taken from reference TRBV5-1 and TRBJ2-5): KAGVTQTPRYLIKTRGQQVTLSCSPISGHRSVSWYQQTPGQGLQFLFEYFSETQRNKGNFPGRFSGRQFSNSRSEMNVSTLELGDSALYLCASSLAVSGGGETQYFGPGTRLLVL.

V gene TRBV29-1 combines with J gene TRBJ2-5; a weak D match, TRBD1 (6 bases). The germline gives CDR1 SQVTM, CDR2 ANQGSEA. Trimming cost V 0 bases and J 2 bases, with 13 bases left between them. The CDR3 length is 15 residues. The CDR3 nucleotides read TGCAGCGTTGAAGATAGGGACATAAGGCAAGAGACCCAGTACTTC. Amino acids: CSVEDRDIRQETQYF.

There are many counts of this clonotype. This chain joins TRBV10-2 and TRBJ2-3; 10 positions match TRBD1. Germline CDR1 reads WSHSY; CDR2 reads SAAADI. Germline trimming cut 5 bases from V and 9 bases from J; bases unmatched to any gene: 8. The CDR3 sequence is 14 residues long. This CDR3 is CASSPDRGQGTQYF. CDR3 nucleotides: TGCGCCAGCAGTCCCGACAGGGGGCAAGGCACGCAGTATTTT.

This clonotype was seen at least ten times. The chain carries TRBV30 and TRBJ1-6; 9 bases fit TRBD1. This CDR3 has 14 amino acids. Trimming at V came to 5 bases and at J to 9 bases, leaving 8 bases not matched to a gene. CDR1 is GTSNPN and CDR2 is SVGIG in the germline V gene (reference sequence). CDR3 coding DNA: TGTGCCTGGGCCCGGGGACAGGGTCGTTCACCCCTCCACTTT. It codes for CAWARGQGRSPLHF.

This clonotype was picked up a small number of times. V usage is TRBV20-1 and J usage is TRBJ2-1; D unclear. Germline CDR1 is DFQATT and CDR2 is SNEGSKA (reference sequence). Trimming left V 6 bases short and J 2 bases short, with 8 bases between. CDR3 length equals 12 residues. CDR3 region: CSATRAYNEQFF. The CDR3 nucleotides are TGCAGTGCCACCCGGGCCTACAATGAGCAGTTCTTC.

This clonotype was seen ten or more times. Mismatch with germline at one junction end may stem from a read error. The genes are TRBV20-1 and TRBJ1-6; no clear D. From germline, CDR1 is DFQATT and CDR2 SNEGSKA (reference sequence). The CDR3 is 14 residues long. In DNA, the CDR3 is TGCAGCGCTAAAAGGGCCACCTATAATTCACCCCTCCACTTT. Its translation is CSAKRATYNSPLHF.

In its sample, this clonotype was seen many times. The chain has TRBV28 and TRBJ1-5; perhaps TRBD1 as D (5 bases). Between the trimmed V and J ends, which lost 3 bases and 0 bases, there was a span of 12 bases. The V gene's germline CDR1 is MDHEN and CDR2 SYDVKM. The CDR3 has 16 amino acids. CDR3 DNA: TGTGCCAGCAGTTTCCGACACAGGCGTAGCAATCAGCCCCAGCATTTT. Translated: CASSFRHRRSNQPQHF. Using reference TRBV28 and TRBJ1-5 for the parts outside the CDR3, the full variable domain is DVKVTQSSRYLVKRTGEKVFLECVQDMDHENMFWYRQDPGLGLRLIYFSYDVKMKEKGDIPEGYSVSREKKERFSLILESASTNQTSMYLCASSFRHRRSNQPQHFGDGTRLSIL.

The chain employs TRBV10-3 and TRBJ2-7; 7 positions agree with TRBD1. The germline gives CDR1 ENHRY, CDR2 SYGVKD. The CDR3 spans 16 residues. V lost 8 bases, J lost 1 base, and 14 bases stayed unmatched. CDR3 amino acids: CAIRNSTQTGSYEQYF. CDR3 DNA: TGTGCCATCCGTAACTCCACTCAGACAGGGTCCTACGAGCAGTACTTC.

For this clonotype: Possible read error: a much larger clone is one base away. Given the absence of the conserved phenylalanine or tryptophan at the CDR3 end, a read error is likely. This chain connects TRBV18 to TRBJ2-2; D not certain. V was cut by 6 bases and J by 4 bases, with 3 bases left in between. The CDR3 has 11 amino acids. Per the germline V gene, CDR1 is KGHSH and CDR2 is LQKENI. CDR3 amino acids: CASSVTGELFL. The CDR3 nucleotides are TGTGCCAGCTCGGTCACCGGGGAGCTGTTTCTT.

There are many counts of this clonotype. The rearrangement joins TRBV5-1 to TRBJ2-7; 10 positions match TRBD1. V shed 2 bases and J 7 bases; nucleotides not matched to a gene: 9. The CDR3 runs 15 residues. Germline assignment: CDR1 SGHRS and CDR2 YFSETQ. DNA for the CDR3: TGCGCCAGCAGCTTCGACAGGGGGCGTCATCTAGAGCAGTACTTC. Its protein product is CASSFDRGRHLEQYF.

This clonotype was counted ten times or more. This chain uses TRBV5-1 with TRBJ2-2; 7 bases are shared with TRBD2. There are 16 residues in the CDR3. Germline lookup yields CDR1 SGHRS and CDR2 YFSETQ. Trimming at V came to 1 base and at J to 7 bases, leaving 10 bases not matched to a gene. In nucleotides, the CDR3 is TGCGCCAGCAGCTTGAGTGCTAGCGGATATTACGGGGAGCTGTTTTTT. This gives the protein CASSLSASGYYGELFF.

There are many counts of this clonotype. The rearrangement links TRBV10-3 to TRBJ2-4; 7 nucleotides match TRBD1. V shed 0 bases and J 5 bases; nucleotides not matched to a gene: 4. Germline V gene sequence: CDR1 ENHRY, CDR2 SYGVKD. CDR3 length: 15 amino acids. As DNA, the CDR3 is TGTGCCATCAGTGAGTCGCCGGGGACAGAAAACATTCAGTACTTC. Encoded protein: CAISESPGTENIQYF.

This clonotype came up many times. This sequence joins TRBV10-3 and TRBJ2-3, with D perhaps TRBD1 or TRBD2 (6 bases each). V shed 4 bases and J shed 2 bases, with 13 bases lying between them. Germline V gives CDR1 ENHRY, CDR2 SYGVKD. The CDR3 is 15 residues long. The DNA of the CDR3 is TGTGCCATCAGTGGCGGGGACACCCTCACAGATACGCAGTATTTT. Its protein product is CAISGGDTLTDTQYF.

The sample holds many counts of this clonotype. The J gene is TRBJ2-5, the V gene TRBV11-1; D not certain. This CDR3 has 14 residues. V lost 5 bases and J 0 bases, leaving 10 bases between the germline ends. Germline lookup yields CDR1 SGHAT and CDR2 FQDESV (reference sequence). CDR3: CASSEQTNQETQYF. CDR3 nucleotide sequence: TGTGCCAGCAGCGAACAGACAAACCAAGAGACCCAGTACTTC.

This clonotype was seen repeatedly, ten times or more. The chain couples TRBV2 to TRBJ1-3, with D unclear. The V and J ends lost 7 bases and 2 bases respectively, with 15 bases between them. Germline values: CDR1 SNHLY, CDR2 FYNNEI. The CDR3 spans 15 residues. The CDR3 bases are TGTGCCAGCATTGGACCGCGTTCCCCTGGAAACACCATATATTTT. Its protein is CASIGPRSPGNTIYF.

This clonotype was seen repeatedly, ten times or more. The V call is TRBV5-6, the J call TRBJ2-2, with D perhaps TRBD2 (6 bases). Germline CDR1 reads SGHDT; CDR2 reads YYEEEE. This CDR3 contains 13 residues. V lost 4 bases and J 5 bases, leaving 9 bases between the germline ends. The CDR3 nucleotides read TGTGCCAGCAGCGCAGGGAGGACCGGGGAGCTGTTTTTT. Protein sequence: CASSAGRTGELFF.

This clonotype has at least ten counts. This chain connects TRBV6-5 to TRBJ2-7; D may match TRBD1 or TRBD2 (5 bases each). The germline gives CDR1 MNHEY, CDR2 SVGAGI. This CDR3 has 14 residues. Trimming shortened V by 2 bases and J by 6 bases, and 14 bases separated the two germline ends. CDR3 DNA: TGTGCCAGCAGTTACGATGGGGGATGGGGCGAGCAGTACTTC. It encodes CASSYDGGWGEQYF.

This clonotype was counted many times. This sequence joins TRBV6-2 or TRBV6-3 and TRBJ1-3, with 7 bases that match TRBD1. Trimming at V came to 5 bases and at J to 0 bases, leaving 7 bases not matched to a gene. Germline CDR1 reads MNHEY; CDR2 reads SVGEGT. This CDR3 contains 16 residues. This chain's CDR3 is CASSILQGHSGNTIYF. CDR3 sequence (DNA): TGTGCCAGCAGTATCCTACAGGGGCACTCTGGAAACACCATATATTTT.

There are many counts of this clonotype. The genes are TRBV7-6 and TRBJ2-1; D is possibly TRBD2 (5 bases). The CDR3 loop spans 17 amino acids. The V end lost 4 bases, the J end lost 2 bases, and 18 bases lay between the germline ends. Germline V gene sequence: CDR1 SGHVS, CDR2 FNYEAQ. CDR3 sequence: CASSSGYDGGAYNEQFF. CDR3 in DNA: TGTGCCAGCAGCTCCGGGTACGATGGAGGCGCCTACAATGAGCAGTTCTTC.

V is TRBV20-1 and J is TRBJ1-5, with D unclear. With 1 base removed from V and 0 bases from J, the gap between germline ends came to 7 bases. CDR1 is DFQATT and CDR2 is SNEGSKA in the germline V gene (reference sequence). The CDR3 length is 14 residues. The CDR3 reads CSARGDYSNQPQHF. Here the CDR3 DNA reads TGCAGTGCTAGAGGAGACTATAGCAATCAGCCCCAGCATTTT.

This clonotype was seen repeatedly, ten times or more. J is TRBJ2-2 and V is TRBV12-3 or TRBV12-4; 7 bases fit TRBD2. Trimming removed 5 bases from V and 5 bases from J; junction bases left unmatched: 8. The CDR3 is 15 residues long. The CDR3 reads CASSTAGRRTGELFF. The CDR3 DNA is TGTGCCAGCAGTACAGCCGGGAGGCGGACCGGGGAGCTGTTTTTT.

This clonotype was counted ten times or more. V and J are TRBV28 and TRBJ1-5, with D maybe TRBD1 (5 bases). The germline V gene has CDR1 MDHEN and CDR2 SYDVKM. The CDR3 contains 15 residues. Trimming stripped 6 bases from V and 2 bases from J, with 14 bases between. This CDR3 reads CASSPGGTRNQPQHF. The CDR3 DNA sequence: TGTGCCAGCAGCCCGGGGGGAACGCGCAATCAGCCCCAGCATTTT.

The sample holds many counts of this clonotype. The chain carries TRBV5-1 and TRBJ2-3; D is unresolved. The V and J ends lost 4 bases and 0 bases respectively, with 12 bases between them. Germline CDR1 is SGHRS and CDR2 is YFSETQ. The CDR3 contains 15 residues. CDR3 loop: CASSIGRASTDTQYF. In DNA form, the CDR3 reads TGCGCCAGCAGCATAGGACGGGCTAGCACAGATACGCAGTATTTT.

This clonotype was detected ten times or more. CDR3 protein: CASSQGTFVEGGQETQYF. The DNA for the CDR3 is TGTGCCAGCAGCCAAGGAACCTTCGTTGAGGGAGGACAAGAGACCCAGTACTTC. This chain connects TRBV4-2 to TRBJ2-5; a weak D match, TRBD2 (6 bases). The CDR3 runs 18 residues. Per the germline V gene, CDR1 is LGHNA and CDR2 is YNFKEQ. Between the trimmed V and J ends, which lost 1 base and 2 bases, there was a span of 20 bases.

In this sample, this clonotype turned up many times. V is TRBV2 and J is TRBJ1-2; D is uncertain. Germline V gene lookup returns CDR1 SNHLY and CDR2 FYNNEI. Trimming removed 3 bases from V and 2 bases from J, with 10 bases in between. The CDR3 sequence is 14 residues long. CDR3 region: CASSEGSTNYGYTF. CDR3 nucleotides: TGTGCCAGCAGTGAGGGCTCTACAAACTATGGCTACACCTTC. Variable domain in full (rest from reference TRBV2 and TRBJ1-2): EPEVTQTPSHQVTQMGQEVILRCVPISNHLYFYWYRQILGQKVEFLVSFYNNEISEKSEIFDDQFSVERPDGSNFTLKIRSTKLEDSAMYFCASSEGSTNYGYTFGSGTRLTVV.